These 5 T cell receptor beta chains originate from one sample sequenced in a study of blood T cell repertoires in COVID-19. The table came from immunoSEQ multiplex PCR; TCRdb's copy has only in-frame clones and leaves some out. The sample has fewer than 80,000 clones; around 73% are singletons. Input material: peripheral blood. The receptors derive from a man between 60 and 75 years old with COVID-19, enrolled during active disease.

The table lists this clone with a count of one. The J gene is TRBJ2-1, the V gene TRBV5-6; D is unclear. V gave up 0 bases and J gave up 3 bases, with 13 bases separating them. The CDR3 length is 16 residues. The germline gives CDR1 SGHDT, CDR2 YYEEEE. The CDR3 DNA reads TGTGCCAGCAGCTTGGTTCGAGCGAACCTCTACAATGAGCAGTTCTTC. Its protein is CASSLVRANLYNEQFF.

This clone was seen once. The chain recombines TRBV2 with TRBJ2-5; 7 nucleotides line up with TRBD2. The CDR3 has 14 residues. Trimming cost V 4 bases and J 5 bases; bases outside gene matches: 7. Looked up from germline, CDR1 is SNHLY and CDR2 is FYNNEI. CDR3 protein: CASSGGLDGETQYF. DNA of the CDR3: TGTGCCAGCAGTGGCGGACTAGACGGGGAGACCCAGTACTTC.

The chain has TRBV18 and TRBJ2-7; D remains unclear. Per germline, CDR1 KGHSH and CDR2 LQKENI. The CDR3 is 15 residues long. V lost 1 base to trimming and J lost 4 bases, with 14 bases between them. The CDR3 nucleotides are TGTGCCAGCTCACCACAATCCCCAGCGCAGTACGAGCAGTACTTC. This sequence encodes CASSPQSPAQYEQYF. Combining the CDR3 with reference TRBV18 and TRBJ2-7 gives the whole variable domain NAGVMQNPRHLVRRRGQEARLRCSPMKGHSHVYWYRQLPEEGLKFMVYLQKENIIDESGMPKERFSAEFPKEGPSILRIQQVVRGDSAAYFCASSPQSPAQYEQYFGPGTRLTVT.

In this sample, this clone turned up a few times. This sample includes further DNA sequences coding for the same CDR3. This rearrangement joins TRBV7-3 to TRBJ2-7; D is perhaps TRBD2 (6 bases). Germline CDR1 reads SGHTA; CDR2 reads FQGTGA. This CDR3 spans 14 amino acids. With 2 bases removed from V and 0 bases from J, the gap between germline ends came to 8 bases. CDR3 protein: CASSLSGSSYEQYF. The CDR3 bases are TGTGCCAGCAGCTTATCCGGGAGCTCCTACGAGCAGTACTTC.

This chain connects TRBV5-4 to TRBJ2-6; the match to TRBD2 covers 8 bases. Per germline, CDR1 SGHNT and CDR2 YYREEE (reference sequence). With 2 bases clipped from V and 1 base from J, the junction kept 11 bases outside the gene matches. This CDR3 region has 19 residues. CDR3 sequence: CASSFLSGTRLSGANVLTF. CDR3 coding DNA: TGTGCCAGCAGCTTCCTCTCCGGGACTAGGTTGTCTGGGGCCAACGTCCTGACTTTC.